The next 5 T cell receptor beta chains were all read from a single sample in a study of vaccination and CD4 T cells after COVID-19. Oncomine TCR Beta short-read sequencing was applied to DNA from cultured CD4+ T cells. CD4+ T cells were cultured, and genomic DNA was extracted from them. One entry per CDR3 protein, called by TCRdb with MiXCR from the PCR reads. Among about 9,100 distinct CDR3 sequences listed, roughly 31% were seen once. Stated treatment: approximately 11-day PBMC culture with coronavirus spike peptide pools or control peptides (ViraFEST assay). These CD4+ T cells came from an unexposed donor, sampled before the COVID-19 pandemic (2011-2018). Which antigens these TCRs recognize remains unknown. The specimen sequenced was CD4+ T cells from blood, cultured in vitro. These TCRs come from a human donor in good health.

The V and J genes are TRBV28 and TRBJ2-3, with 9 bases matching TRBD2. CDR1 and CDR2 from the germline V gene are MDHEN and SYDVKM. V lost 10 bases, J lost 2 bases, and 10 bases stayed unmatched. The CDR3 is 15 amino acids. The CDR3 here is CATQLWTSATDTQYF. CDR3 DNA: TGTGCCACCCAGTTGTGGACTAGCGCCACAGATACGCAGTATTTT.

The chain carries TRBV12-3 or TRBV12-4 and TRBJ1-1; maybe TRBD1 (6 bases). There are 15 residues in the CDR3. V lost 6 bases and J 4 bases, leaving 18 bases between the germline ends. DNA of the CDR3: TGTGCCAGCAGCCCCCAGGGGCGGGCGGGCACTGAAGCTTTCTTT. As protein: CASSPQGRAGTEAFF.

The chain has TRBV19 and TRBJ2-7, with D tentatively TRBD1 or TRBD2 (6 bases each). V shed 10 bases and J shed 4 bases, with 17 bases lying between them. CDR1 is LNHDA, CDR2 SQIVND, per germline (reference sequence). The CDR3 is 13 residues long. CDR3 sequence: CATAAGEEYEQYF. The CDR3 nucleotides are TGTGCCACCGCGGCAGGGGAGGAATACGAGCAGTACTTC.

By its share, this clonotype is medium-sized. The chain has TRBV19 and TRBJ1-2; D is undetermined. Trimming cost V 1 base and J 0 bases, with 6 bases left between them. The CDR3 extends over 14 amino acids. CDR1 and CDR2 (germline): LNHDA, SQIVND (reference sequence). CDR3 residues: CASSIVTANYGYTF. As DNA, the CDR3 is TGTGCCAGTAGTATAGTCACAGCTAACTATGGCTACACCTTC.

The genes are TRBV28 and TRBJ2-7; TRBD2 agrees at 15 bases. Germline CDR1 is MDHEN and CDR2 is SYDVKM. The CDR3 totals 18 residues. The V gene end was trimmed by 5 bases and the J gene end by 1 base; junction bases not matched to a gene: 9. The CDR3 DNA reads TGTGCCAGCAGTCGCGTCGGACTAGCGGGAGGGTATTCCTACGAGCAGTACTTC. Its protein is CASSRVGLAGGYSYEQYF.